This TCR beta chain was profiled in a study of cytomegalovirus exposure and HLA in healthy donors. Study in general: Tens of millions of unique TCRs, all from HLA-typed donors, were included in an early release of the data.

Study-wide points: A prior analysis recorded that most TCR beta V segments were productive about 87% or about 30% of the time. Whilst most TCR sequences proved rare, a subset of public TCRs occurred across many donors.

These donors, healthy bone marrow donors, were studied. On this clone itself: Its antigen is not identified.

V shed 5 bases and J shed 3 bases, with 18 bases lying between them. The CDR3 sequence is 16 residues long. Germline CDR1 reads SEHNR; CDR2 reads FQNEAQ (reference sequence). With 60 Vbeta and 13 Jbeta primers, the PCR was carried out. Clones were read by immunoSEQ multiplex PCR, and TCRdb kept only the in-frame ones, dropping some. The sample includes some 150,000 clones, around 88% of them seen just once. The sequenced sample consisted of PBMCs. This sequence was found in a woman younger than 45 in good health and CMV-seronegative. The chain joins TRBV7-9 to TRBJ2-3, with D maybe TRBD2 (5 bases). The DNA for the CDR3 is TGTGCCAGCAGCGACCCTCTAGCAAGTCGTACAGATACGCAGTATTTT. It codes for CASSDPLASRTDTQYF.